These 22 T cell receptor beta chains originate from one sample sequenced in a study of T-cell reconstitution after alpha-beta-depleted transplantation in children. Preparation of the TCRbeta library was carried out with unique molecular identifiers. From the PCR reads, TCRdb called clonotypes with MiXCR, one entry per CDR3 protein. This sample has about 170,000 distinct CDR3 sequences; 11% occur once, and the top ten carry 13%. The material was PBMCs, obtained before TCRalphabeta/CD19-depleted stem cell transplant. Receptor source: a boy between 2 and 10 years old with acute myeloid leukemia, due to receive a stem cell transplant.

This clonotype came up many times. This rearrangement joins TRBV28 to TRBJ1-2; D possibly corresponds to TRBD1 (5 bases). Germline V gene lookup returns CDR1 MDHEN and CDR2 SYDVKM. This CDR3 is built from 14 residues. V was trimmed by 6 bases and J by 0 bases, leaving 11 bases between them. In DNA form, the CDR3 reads TGTGCCAGCAGGTCTCAGGGAGCTAACTATGGCTACACCTTC. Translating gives CASRSQGANYGYTF.

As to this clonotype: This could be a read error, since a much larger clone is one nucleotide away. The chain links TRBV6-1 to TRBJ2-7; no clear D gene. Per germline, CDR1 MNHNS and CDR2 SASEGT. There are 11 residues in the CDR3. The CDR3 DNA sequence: TGTGCCAGCAGTGGCCGATACGAGCAGTGCGTC. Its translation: CASSGRYEQCV.

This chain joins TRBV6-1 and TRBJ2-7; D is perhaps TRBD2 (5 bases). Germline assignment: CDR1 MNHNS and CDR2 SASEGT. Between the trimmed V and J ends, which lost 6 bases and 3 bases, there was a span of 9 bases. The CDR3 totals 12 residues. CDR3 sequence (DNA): TGTGCCAGCAGACACGAGGGCTACGAGCAGTACTTC. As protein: CASRHEGYEQYF.

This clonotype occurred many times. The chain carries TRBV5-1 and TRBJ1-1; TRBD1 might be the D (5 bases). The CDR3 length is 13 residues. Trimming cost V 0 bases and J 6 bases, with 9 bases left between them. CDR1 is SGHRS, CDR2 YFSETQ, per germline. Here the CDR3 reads CASSLEGVAEAFF. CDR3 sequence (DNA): TGCGCCAGCAGCTTGGAAGGGGTGGCTGAAGCTTTCTTT.

The CDR3 coding sequence is TGTGCCAGCAGCCAAGAGGGACAGGGCGGCGGTCAAGAGACCCAGTACTTC. This codes for CASSQEGQGGGQETQYF. This chain links TRBV3-1 with TRBJ2-5; TRBD1 agrees at 9 bases. The CDR3 extends over 17 amino acids. CDR1 and CDR2 from the germline V gene are LGHDT and YNNKEL (reference sequence). V was clipped by 0 bases and J by 2 bases; unmatched bases: 7.

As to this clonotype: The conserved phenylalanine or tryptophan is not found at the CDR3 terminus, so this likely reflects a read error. The DNA of the CDR3 is TGTGCCAGCAGCCAAGTTGGGACTAGCGGAATATACCAAGAGACCCAGTACTCC. Protein sequence: CASSQVGTSGIYQETQYS. The chain combines TRBV3-1 with TRBJ2-5, with TRBD2 matching 11 bases. CDR1 is LGHDT, CDR2 YNNKEL, per germline (reference sequence). Trimming cost V 1 base and J 0 bases; bases outside gene matches: 7. This CDR3 region has 18 residues.

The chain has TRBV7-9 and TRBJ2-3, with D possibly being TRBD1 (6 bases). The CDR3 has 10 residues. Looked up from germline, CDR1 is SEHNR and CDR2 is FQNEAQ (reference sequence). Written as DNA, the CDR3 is TGTGCGGGGGCGATCGATACGCAGTATTTT. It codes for CAGAIDTQYF.

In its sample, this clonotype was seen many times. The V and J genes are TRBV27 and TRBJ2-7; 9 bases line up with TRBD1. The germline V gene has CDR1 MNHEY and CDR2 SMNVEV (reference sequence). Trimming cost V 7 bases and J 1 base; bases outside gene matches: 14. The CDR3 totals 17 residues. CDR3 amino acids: CASNRPGPGQGSYEQYV. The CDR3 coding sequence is TGTGCCAGCAACCGCCCCGGCCCGGGACAGGGATCCTACGAGCAGTACGTC.

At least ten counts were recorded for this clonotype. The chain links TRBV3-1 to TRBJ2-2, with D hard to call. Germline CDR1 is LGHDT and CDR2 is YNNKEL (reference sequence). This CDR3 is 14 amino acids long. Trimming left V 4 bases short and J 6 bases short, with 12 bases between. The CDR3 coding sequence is TGTGCCAGCAGCCCACATAAGGGATCCGGGGAGCTGTTTTTT. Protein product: CASSPHKGSGELFF.

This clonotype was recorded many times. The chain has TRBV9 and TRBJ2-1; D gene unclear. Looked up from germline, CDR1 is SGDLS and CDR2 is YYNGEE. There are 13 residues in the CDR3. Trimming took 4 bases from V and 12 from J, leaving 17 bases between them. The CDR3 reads CASSSERWVPQFF. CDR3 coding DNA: TGTGCCAGCAGCTCTGAGAGGTGGGTGCCGCAGTTCTTC.

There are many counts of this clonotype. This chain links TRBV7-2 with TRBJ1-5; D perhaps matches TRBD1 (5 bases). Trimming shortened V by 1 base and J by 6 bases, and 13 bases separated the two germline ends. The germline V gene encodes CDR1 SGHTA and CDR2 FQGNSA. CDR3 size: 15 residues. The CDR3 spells CASSLGEGKVQPQHF. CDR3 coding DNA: TGTGCCAGCAGCTTAGGAGAGGGGAAAGTTCAGCCCCAGCATTTT.

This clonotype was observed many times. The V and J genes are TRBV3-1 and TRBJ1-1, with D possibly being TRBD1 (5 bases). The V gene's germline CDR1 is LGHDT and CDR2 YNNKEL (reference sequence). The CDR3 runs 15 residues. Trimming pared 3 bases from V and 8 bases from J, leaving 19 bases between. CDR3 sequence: CASSQKTRGGREAFF. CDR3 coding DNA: TGTGCCAGCAGCCAGAAGACTAGGGGCGGAAGAGAAGCTTTCTTT. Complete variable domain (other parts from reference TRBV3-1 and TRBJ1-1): DTAVSQTPKYLVTQMGNDKSIKCEQNLGHDTMYWYKQDSKKFLKIMFSYNNKELIINETVPNRFSPKSPDKAHLNLHINSLELGDSAVYFCASSQKTRGGREAFFGQGTRLTVV.

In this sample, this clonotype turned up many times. CDR3 DNA sequence: TGTGCCAGCAGCCGAGCGGGAGAGGATACGCAGTATTTT. As protein: CASSRAGEDTQYF. The chain links TRBV4-2 to TRBJ2-3, with TRBD2 matching over 8 bases. With V trimmed by 4 bases and J by 6 bases, 3 bases remained unmatched. This CDR3 has 13 residues. From germline, CDR1 is LGHNA and CDR2 YNFKEQ.

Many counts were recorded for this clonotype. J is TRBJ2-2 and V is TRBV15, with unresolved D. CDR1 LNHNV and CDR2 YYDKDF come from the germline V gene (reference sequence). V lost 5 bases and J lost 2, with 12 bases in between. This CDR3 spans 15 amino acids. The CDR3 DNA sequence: TGTGCCACCAGCCCAATGCAGGAAAACACCGGGGAGCTGTTTTTT. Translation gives CATSPMQENTGELFF.

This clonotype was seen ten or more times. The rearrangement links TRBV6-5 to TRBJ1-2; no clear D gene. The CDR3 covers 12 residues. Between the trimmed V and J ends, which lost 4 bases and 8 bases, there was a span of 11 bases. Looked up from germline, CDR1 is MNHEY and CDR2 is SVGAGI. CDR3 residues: CASSSTAEGYTF. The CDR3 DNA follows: TGTGCCAGCAGTTCCACGGCCGAGGGCTACACCTTC.

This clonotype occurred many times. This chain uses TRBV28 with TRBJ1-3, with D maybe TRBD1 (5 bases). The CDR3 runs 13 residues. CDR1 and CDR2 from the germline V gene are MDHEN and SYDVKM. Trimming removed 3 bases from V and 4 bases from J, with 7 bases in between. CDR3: CASSFRDGNTIYF. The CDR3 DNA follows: TGTGCCAGCAGTTTTAGGGACGGAAACACCATATATTTT.

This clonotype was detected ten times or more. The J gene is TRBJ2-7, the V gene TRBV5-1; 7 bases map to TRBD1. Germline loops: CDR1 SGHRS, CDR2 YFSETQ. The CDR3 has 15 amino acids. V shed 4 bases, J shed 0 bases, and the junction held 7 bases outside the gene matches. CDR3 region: CASSQGQLLSYEQYF. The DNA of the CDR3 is TGCGCCAGCAGCCAGGGACAGCTTCTCTCCTACGAGCAGTACTTC.

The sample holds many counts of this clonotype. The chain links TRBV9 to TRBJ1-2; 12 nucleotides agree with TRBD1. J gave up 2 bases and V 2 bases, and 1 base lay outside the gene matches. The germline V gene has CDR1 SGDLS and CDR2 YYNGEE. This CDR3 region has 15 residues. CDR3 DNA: TGTGCCAGCAGCGTGGGGACAGGGGGCAACTATGGCTACACCTTC. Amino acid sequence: CASSVGTGGNYGYTF.

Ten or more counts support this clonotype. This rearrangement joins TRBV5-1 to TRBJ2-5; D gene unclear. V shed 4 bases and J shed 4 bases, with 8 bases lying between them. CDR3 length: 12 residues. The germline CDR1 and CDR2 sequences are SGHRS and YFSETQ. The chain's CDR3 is CASSRDLETQYF. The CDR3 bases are TGCGCCAGCAGCAGGGATTTAGAGACCCAGTACTTC.

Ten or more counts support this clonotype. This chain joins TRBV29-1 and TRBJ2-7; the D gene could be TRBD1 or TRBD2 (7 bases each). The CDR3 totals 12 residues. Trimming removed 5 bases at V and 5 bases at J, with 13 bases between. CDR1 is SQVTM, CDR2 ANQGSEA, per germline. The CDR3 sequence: CSVRQGGNEQYF. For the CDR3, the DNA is TGCAGCGTTCGACAGGGAGGGAACGAGCAGTACTTC.

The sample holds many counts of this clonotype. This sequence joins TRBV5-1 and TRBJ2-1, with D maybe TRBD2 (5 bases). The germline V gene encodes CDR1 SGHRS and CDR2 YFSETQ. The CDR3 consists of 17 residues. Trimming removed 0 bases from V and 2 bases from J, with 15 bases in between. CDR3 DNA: TGCGCCAGCAGCTTGGACACTAGTTCCAACCCCTACAATGAGCAGTTCTTC. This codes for CASSLDTSSNPYNEQFF.

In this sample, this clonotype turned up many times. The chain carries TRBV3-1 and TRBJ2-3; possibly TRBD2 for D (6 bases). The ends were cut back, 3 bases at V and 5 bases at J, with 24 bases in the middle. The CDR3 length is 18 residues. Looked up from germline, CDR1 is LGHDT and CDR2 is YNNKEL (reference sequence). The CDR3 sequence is CASSHAPLAGGKLDTQYF. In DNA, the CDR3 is TGTGCCAGCAGCCACGCCCCTTTAGCCGGGGGTAAATTAGATACGCAGTATTTT.